These 32 T cell receptor beta chains were sequenced from one sample in a study of cytomegalovirus exposure and HLA in healthy donors. This table comes from immunoSEQ multiplex PCR, and its TCRdb copy is limited to in-frame clones, with some not included. The profile shows about 150,000 clones, 86% of them singletons. Sequenced: PBMCs. These receptor sequences come from a human donor in good health.

This chain connects TRBV2 to TRBJ2-2; maybe TRBD1 (6 bases). CDR3 length equals 13 residues. Trimming took 5 bases from V and 5 from J, leaving 9 bases between them. Germline values: CDR1 SNHLY, CDR2 FYNNEI. CDR3 nucleotide sequence: TGTGCCAGCAGTTACAGGGTTACCGGGGAGCTGTTTTTT. Translated, it gives CASSYRVTGELFF. The full variable domain, its missing parts supplied by reference TRBV2 and TRBJ2-2, is EPEVTQTPSHQVTQMGQEVILRCVPISNHLYFYWYRQILGQKVEFLVSFYNNEISEKSEIFDDQFSVERPDGSNFTLKIRSTKLEDSAMYFCASSYRVTGELFFGEGSRLTVL.

V gene TRBV7-9 combines with J gene TRBJ2-2; the D is unclear. The germline V gene encodes CDR1 SEHNR and CDR2 FQNEAQ (reference sequence). Trimming removed 2 bases from V and 3 bases from J, with 13 bases in between. The CDR3 has 16 amino acids. CDR3 nucleotides: TGTGCCAGCAGCTTAATAGGCGGTGCGGACACCGGGGAGCTGTTTTTT. Residues: CASSLIGGADTGELFF.

V usage is TRBV27 and J usage is TRBJ2-3; TRBD2 aligns across 9 bases. With 3 bases clipped from V and 2 bases from J, the junction kept 9 bases outside the gene matches. The CDR3 has 17 amino acids. Germline values: CDR1 MNHEY, CDR2 SMNVEV (reference sequence). CDR3 region: CASSFWMLAGNTDTQYF. CDR3 nucleotide sequence: TGTGCCAGCAGTTTTTGGATGCTAGCGGGGAACACAGATACGCAGTATTTT.

The CDR3 bases are TGTGCCAGCAGCGCCTTTGCGGGTGCCTACGAGCAGTACTTC. Its translation: CASSAFAGAYEQYF. The chain links TRBV9 to TRBJ2-7; tentative D call: TRBD2 (5 bases). Trimming shortened V by 3 bases and J by 2 bases, and 12 bases separated the two germline ends. Germline CDR1 is SGDLS and CDR2 is YYNGEE. The CDR3 is 14 residues long.

V is TRBV19 and J is TRBJ2-1; D possibly corresponds to TRBD2 (5 bases). Trimming left V 6 bases short and J 0 bases short, with 15 bases between. The CDR3 runs to 16 residues. CDR1 and CDR2 (germline): LNHDA, SQIVND (reference sequence). The CDR3: CASRAQGADSYNEQFF. The DNA of the CDR3 is TGTGCCAGTAGGGCTCAAGGAGCGGACTCCTACAATGAGCAGTTCTTC.

This chain connects TRBV15 to TRBJ1-5; a weak D match, TRBD1 (5 bases). The V gene lost 5 bases and the J gene lost 3 bases, with 11 bases spanning the gap. CDR3 size: 14 residues. Germline V lookup: CDR1 LNHNV, CDR2 YYDKDF (reference sequence). For the CDR3, the DNA is TGTGCCACCAGCGTTGGGACTGACAATCAGCCCCAGCATTTT. This translates into CATSVGTDNQPQHF.

The V gene is TRBV29-1, the J gene TRBJ2-3; 7 nucleotides align to TRBD1. The CDR3 spans 13 residues. Unmatched junction bases numbered 5, after V lost 0 bases and J lost 8 bases. CDR1 and CDR2 (germline): SQVTM, ANQGSEA. CDR3 coding DNA: TGCAGCGTTGAAGAGGAGGCAGGGGGTACGCAGTATTTT. This encodes CSVEEEAGGTQYF.

This chain joins TRBV18 and TRBJ2-5, with unresolved D. This CDR3 comprises 16 residues. V was trimmed by 0 bases and J by 5 bases, leaving 16 bases between them. Germline V gives CDR1 KGHSH, CDR2 LQKENI. DNA of the CDR3: TGTGCCAGCTCACCACCTGGCGGAATCAGAGGCGAGACCCAGTACTTC. It is translated as CASSPPGGIRGETQYF.

The rearrangement uses TRBV27 and TRBJ1-3; D perhaps matches TRBD1 (5 bases). CDR1 is MNHEY and CDR2 is SMNVEV in the germline V gene (reference sequence). V gave up 2 bases and J gave up 3 bases, with 8 bases separating them. The CDR3 length is 14 residues. CDR3: CASSLQGYGNTIYF. The CDR3 DNA reads as TGTGCCAGCAGTTTACAGGGATATGGAAACACCATATATTTT.

This chain joins TRBV25-1 and TRBJ2-3, with D possibly being TRBD1 (6 bases). Germline V CDR1 and CDR2: MGHDK, SYGVNS. V gave up 5 bases and J gave up 1 base, with 16 bases separating them. CDR3 length: 16 residues. For the CDR3, the DNA is TGTGCCAGCAGTAGGACAGAACAAAGGGGCACAGATACGCAGTATTTT. This gives the protein CASSRTEQRGTDTQYF.

The chain uses TRBV28 and TRBJ2-7, with 9 bases identical to TRBD2. This CDR3 is 18 amino acids long. J was trimmed by 2 bases and V by 4 bases; bases with no gene match: 15. Per germline, CDR1 MDHEN and CDR2 SYDVKM. DNA of the CDR3: TGTGCCAGCAGTTCCCCCCTTTTAATAGCGGGAGTGCCCTACGAGCAGTACTTC. Protein product: CASSSPLLIAGVPYEQYF.

This chain uses TRBV18 with TRBJ2-7; D not certain. This CDR3 is 12 amino acids long. Germline V gives CDR1 KGHSH, CDR2 LQKENI. Between the trimmed V and J ends, which lost 3 bases and 10 bases, there was a span of 13 bases. The CDR3 sequence: CASSPNKEKQYF. The CDR3, as DNA: TGTGCCAGCTCACCGAATAAGGAGAAACAGTACTTC.

The chain joins TRBV11-2 to TRBJ2-7; TRBD2 matches at 9 bases. J gave up 2 bases and V 6 bases, and 8 bases lay outside the gene matches. This CDR3 comprises 15 residues. Germline V CDR1 and CDR2: SGHAT, FQNNGV. The CDR3 DNA reads as TGTGCCAGCAGACGGCCGGGACTAGCTACCTACGAGCAGTACTTC. Residues: CASRRPGLATYEQYF.

V is TRBV6-6 and J is TRBJ1-5, with 7 bases that match TRBD1. This CDR3 is 14 amino acids long. Looked up from germline, CDR1 is MNHNY and CDR2 is SVGAGI (reference sequence). Trimming cost V 5 bases and J 3 bases; bases outside gene matches: 4. CDR3 in DNA: TGTGCCAGCAGTGGGACAGCCTACAATCAGCCCCAGCATTTT. The encoded protein is CASSGTAYNQPQHF.

This chain connects TRBV2 to TRBJ2-7; 7 bases map to TRBD1. Germline V gene sequence: CDR1 SNHLY, CDR2 FYNNEI. The CDR3 spans 14 residues. V shed 5 bases, J shed 7 bases, and the junction held 11 bases outside the gene matches. The CDR3 spells CASSLEATGREQYF. The CDR3 DNA sequence: TGTGCCAGCAGTCTAGAGGCGACAGGGCGGGAGCAGTACTTC.

This sequence joins TRBV5-1 and TRBJ2-7, with a tentative D call TRBD1 (6 bases). Looked up from germline, CDR1 is SGHRS and CDR2 is YFSETQ. V was shortened by 8 bases and J by 4 bases, with 16 bases between the two germline ends. The CDR3 is 13 amino acids. The CDR3 coding sequence is TGCGCCAGTAAACCGGGACACCTTTACGAGCAGTACTTC. Its translation is CASKPGHLYEQYF. The complete variable domain, with remaining parts taken from reference TRBV5-1 and TRBJ2-7, reads KAGVTQTPRYLIKTRGQQVTLSCSPISGHRSVSWYQQTPGQGLQFLFEYFSETQRNKGNFPGRFSGRQFSNSRSEMNVSTLELGDSALYLCASKPGHLYEQYFGPGTRLTVT.

The chain links TRBV9 to TRBJ2-7; the D is unclear. The CDR3 loop spans 11 amino acids. V gave up 4 bases and J gave up 2 bases, with 4 bases separating them. Germline-derived CDR1 and CDR2 are SGDLS and YYNGEE. For the CDR3, the DNA is TGTGCCAGCAGCCCAACCTACGAGCAGTACTTC. Its protein is CASSPTYEQYF.

This chain links TRBV30 with TRBJ2-1, with D possibly matching TRBD2 (5 bases). Germline assignment: CDR1 GTSNPN and CDR2 SVGIG (reference sequence). This CDR3 has 13 residues. The CDR3 here is CAHRGGPYNEQFF. CDR3 sequence (DNA): TGTGCTCACCGGGGTGGACCCTACAATGAGCAGTTCTTC. Variable domain in full (rest from reference TRBV30 and TRBJ2-1): SQTIHQWPATLVQPVGSPLSLECTVEGTSNPNLYWYRQAAGRGLQLLFYSVGIGQISSEVPQNLSASRPQDRQFILSSKKLLLSDSGFYLCAHRGGPYNEQFFGPGTRLTVL.

This clone was detected only a few times. The chain joins TRBV5-1 to TRBJ1-6; D remains ambiguous. Trimming took 5 bases from V and 5 from J, leaving 14 bases between them. Germline V gene lookup returns CDR1 SGHRS and CDR2 YFSETQ. The CDR3 covers 15 residues. CDR3 in amino acids: CASRQKSADNSPLHF. DNA for the CDR3: TGCGCCAGCAGGCAGAAGTCAGCGGATAATTCACCCCTCCACTTT. Supplemented by reference TRBV5-1 and TRBJ1-6, the full variable domain reads KAGVTQTPRYLIKTRGQQVTLSCSPISGHRSVSWYQQTPGQGLQFLFEYFSETQRNKGNFPGRFSGRQFSNSRSEMNVSTLELGDSALYLCASRQKSADNSPLHFGNGTRLTVT.

The V gene is TRBV6-5, the J gene TRBJ2-7, with TRBD2 matching over 8 bases. The CDR3 has 15 amino acids. CDR1 and CDR2 (germline): MNHEY, SVGAGI. Trimming removed 6 bases from V and 6 bases from J; junction bases left unmatched: 13. Here the CDR3 DNA reads TGTGCCAGCAGCCAATACGACGGGGGGGCCTTCGAGCAGTACTTC. This gives the protein CASSQYDGGAFEQYF.

The chain recombines TRBV7-8 with TRBJ2-1; 9 bases are shared with TRBD1. Germline V gene sequence: CDR1 SGHVS, CDR2 FQNEAQ. The CDR3 covers 16 residues. V was clipped by 0 bases and J by 4 bases; unmatched bases: 4. The CDR3 loop reads CASSLAPGQGYNEQFF. Here the CDR3 DNA reads TGTGCCAGCAGCTTAGCTCCCGGACAGGGGTACAATGAGCAGTTCTTC.

The chain uses TRBV4-3 and TRBJ2-2; the D is unclear. This CDR3 region has 16 residues. Germline V lookup: CDR1 LGHNA, CDR2 YSLEER. V lost 0 bases and J 3 bases, leaving 11 bases between the germline ends. The CDR3 spells CASSQDFLEHTGELFF. The CDR3 DNA sequence: TGCGCCAGCAGCCAAGATTTTCTAGAACACACCGGGGAGCTGTTTTTT.

This chain connects TRBV23-1 to TRBJ2-7; tentatively, D is TRBD2 (6 bases). TRBV23-1 is identified as an open reading frame with a role that is uncertain. The ends were cut back, 5 bases at V and 1 base at J, with 6 bases in the middle. This CDR3 comprises 12 residues. CDR3 amino acids: CASSGRSYEQYF. In DNA, the CDR3 is TGCGCCAGCAGTGGGAGGTCCTACGAGCAGTACTTC.

V gene TRBV5-6 combines with J gene TRBJ1-1, with a weak D call TRBD1 (6 bases). The germline gives CDR1 SGHDT, CDR2 YYEEEE. This CDR3 is built from 15 residues. Trimming pared 4 bases from V and 0 bases from J, leaving 13 bases between. DNA for the CDR3: TGTGCCAGCAGCCCCGGGGGGCGCGTGAACACTGAAGCTTTCTTT. Protein product: CASSPGGRVNTEAFF.

The genes are TRBV6-5 and TRBJ1-3; D is possibly TRBD1 (5 bases). This CDR3 is 14 amino acids long. The V end lost 6 bases, the J end lost 6 bases, and 15 bases lay between the germline ends. Germline V gene data show CDR1 as MNHEY and CDR2 as SVGAGI. Written as DNA, the CDR3 is TGTGCCAGCAGATCCCGCAGGGAAGAAAACACCATATATTTT. Its protein is CASRSRREENTIYF.

The J gene is TRBJ2-1, the V gene TRBV19; 8 bases are a match to TRBD1. CDR1 is LNHDA and CDR2 is SQIVND in the germline V gene (reference sequence). With 4 bases clipped from V and 8 bases from J, the junction kept 10 bases outside the gene matches. The CDR3 covers 15 residues. The CDR3 reads CASSRNRGIVDEQFF. The CDR3 DNA is TGTGCCAGTAGTAGGAACAGGGGGATTGTCGATGAGCAGTTCTTC.

The chain carries TRBV10-1 and TRBJ2-1, with D possibly TRBD2 on 6 matching bases. V lost 2 bases, J lost 6 bases, and 23 bases lay in between. The length of the CDR3 is 18 residues. Germline lookup yields CDR1 WNHNN and CDR2 SYGVQD (reference sequence). Here the CDR3 reads CASSESRVRGAGINEQFF. CDR3 sequence (DNA): TGCGCCAGCAGTGAGAGTAGGGTACGGGGCGCGGGGATCAATGAGCAGTTCTTC.

The chain is built from TRBV5-1 and TRBJ2-7, with D unclear. CDR3 length: 16 amino acids. The germline CDR1 and CDR2 sequences are SGHRS and YFSETQ. The V gene lost 2 bases and the J gene lost 3 bases, with 18 bases spanning the gap. CDR3 loop: CASSLGLPQAGYEQYF. DNA for the CDR3: TGCGCCAGCAGCTTAGGCCTCCCCCAGGCCGGCTACGAGCAGTACTTC. The full variable domain, its missing parts supplied by reference TRBV5-1 and TRBJ2-7, is KAGVTQTPRYLIKTRGQQVTLSCSPISGHRSVSWYQQTPGQGLQFLFEYFSETQRNKGNFPGRFSGRQFSNSRSEMNVSTLELGDSALYLCASSLGLPQAGYEQYFGPGTRLTVT.

The DNA for the CDR3 is TGTGCCAGTAGTATAGCCCGGACAGGGCCGAACACTGAAGCTTTCTTT. The encoded protein is CASSIARTGPNTEAFF. The chain employs TRBV19 and TRBJ1-1; 8 nucleotides line up with TRBD1. Germline V CDR1 and CDR2: LNHDA, SQIVND (reference sequence). V was clipped by 1 base and J by 1 base; unmatched bases: 5. The CDR3 consists of 16 residues.

The chain combines TRBV9 with TRBJ2-4; 8 nucleotides line up with TRBD2. Germline lookup yields CDR1 SGDLS and CDR2 YYNGEE. The CDR3 loop spans 16 amino acids. The junction had 3 bases not matched to a gene; V was cut back by 0 bases and J by 1 base. CDR3 sequence: CASSVDSGVAKNIQYF. CDR3 coding DNA: TGTGCCAGCAGCGTAGATAGCGGGGTTGCCAAAAACATTCAGTACTTC.

The chain recombines TRBV6-5 with TRBJ2-7, with a tentative D call TRBD2 (5 bases). With 8 bases removed from V and 1 base from J, the gap between germline ends came to 12 bases. This CDR3 spans 13 amino acids. Germline values: CDR1 MNHEY, CDR2 SVGAGI. The CDR3: CASSRGISYEQYF. CDR3 nucleotide sequence: TGTGCCAGCTCCAGAGGGATTTCCTACGAGCAGTACTTC.

This rearrangement joins TRBV7-8 to TRBJ1-2; D is ambiguous. V dropped 2 bases and J dropped 0 bases, with 13 bases sitting between them. The CDR3 extends over 16 amino acids. The germline CDR1 and CDR2 sequences are SGHVS and FQNEAQ. In nucleotides, the CDR3 is TGTGCCAGCAGCTTAAATGGGCAGATTCCTAACTATGGCTACACCTTC. It is translated as CASSLNGQIPNYGYTF.